Each of the 21 T cell receptor beta chains below was sequenced from the same sample in a study of blood T cell repertoires in COVID-19. This table comes from immunoSEQ multiplex PCR, and its TCRdb copy is limited to in-frame clones, with some not included. The sample consists of 100,000 or so clones, about 85% of them appearing once. The sequenced sample was peripheral blood. The receptor source for this set is a man in his fifties or sixties with active or convalescent COVID-19.

The J gene is TRBJ2-3, the V gene TRBV11-3, with TRBD2 matching 9 bases. J gave up 4 bases and V 5 bases, and 10 bases lay outside the gene matches. Germline CDR1 and CDR2: SGHNT and YENEEA. The CDR3 contains 16 residues. The CDR3 bases are TGTGCCAGCAGCCCCCCATCGGGACTAGCATCAGATACGCAGTATTTT. Its protein product is CASSPPSGLASDTQYF. The full variable domain, its missing parts supplied by reference TRBV11-3 and TRBJ2-3, is EAGVVQSPRYKIIEKKQPVAFWCNPISGHNTLYWYLQNLGQGPELLIRYENEEAVDDSQLPKDRFSAERLKGVDSTLKIQPAELGDSAVYLCASSPPSGLASDTQYFGPGTRLTVL.

The rearrangement uses TRBV24-1 and TRBJ2-3; TRBD2 matches at 13 bases. CDR3 length equals 17 residues. Germline CDR1 reads KGHDR; CDR2 reads SFDVKD. The V gene end was trimmed by 4 bases and the J gene end by 1 base; junction bases not matched to a gene: 4. The CDR3 DNA follows: TGTGCCACCAGTGAAGGGACTAGCGGGACCCGCACAGATACGCAGTATTTT. Translation gives CATSEGTSGTRTDTQYF.

This chain joins TRBV30 and TRBJ1-1; possibly TRBD1 for D (5 bases). CDR3 size: 13 residues. The V gene lost 0 bases and the J gene lost 6 bases, with 11 bases spanning the gap. CDR1 and CDR2 (germline): GTSNPN, SVGIG (reference sequence). The CDR3 region has the DNA TGTGCCTGGAGTGTACAGGTAACGTCTGAAGCTTTCTTT. Its protein product is CAWSVQVTSEAFF.

The chain employs TRBV24-1 and TRBJ1-3; 8 nucleotides match TRBD1. Germline lookup yields CDR1 KGHDR and CDR2 SFDVKD. CDR3 length: 16 residues. Trimming took 2 bases from V and 0 from J; bases not matched to a gene: 2. The CDR3 is CATSDSGTGSGNTIYF. CDR3 DNA: TGTGCCACCAGTGATTCCGGGACAGGCTCTGGAAACACCATATATTTT.

This chain links TRBV5-1 with TRBJ2-7, with TRBD2 identical over 7 bases. Germline CDR1 SGHRS, CDR2 YFSETQ. The CDR3 totals 15 residues. The V gene end was trimmed by 0 bases and the J gene end by 3 bases; junction bases not matched to a gene: 6. The CDR3 loop reads CASSLVVAGDYEQYF. For the CDR3, the DNA is TGCGCCAGCAGCTTGGTGGTAGCGGGCGACTACGAGCAGTACTTC.

This chain links TRBV28 with TRBJ1-5, with D perhaps matching TRBD1 (6 bases). CDR3 length equals 14 residues. Trimming shortened V by 6 bases and J by 3 bases, and 12 bases separated the two germline ends. CDR1 and CDR2 from the germline V gene are MDHEN and SYDVKM. CDR3 sequence: CASRTGGFNQPQHF. The CDR3 bases are TGTGCCAGCAGGACAGGAGGATTCAATCAGCCCCAGCATTTT.

The rearrangement uses TRBV2 and TRBJ2-5; D unresolved. This CDR3 has 13 amino acids. The germline gives CDR1 SNHLY, CDR2 FYNNEI. Trimming took 4 bases from V and 2 from J, leaving 8 bases between them. CDR3 region: CASSGGKQETQYF. CDR3 DNA: TGTGCCAGCAGTGGAGGAAAGCAAGAGACCCAGTACTTC.

In its sample, this clone was seen a few times. This sequence joins TRBV28 and TRBJ1-2; D possibly corresponds to TRBD1 (5 bases). The CDR3 runs 10 residues. The V gene's germline CDR1 is MDHEN and CDR2 SYDVKM. The V and J ends lost 5 bases and 7 bases respectively, with 5 bases between them. CDR3 sequence: CASSRGGYTF. Written as DNA, the CDR3 is TGTGCCAGCAGTAGGGGTGGCTACACCTTC.

The chain employs TRBV27 and TRBJ2-7, with 10 bases that match TRBD1. Germline V gene data show CDR1 as MNHEY and CDR2 as SMNVEV (reference sequence). CDR3 length: 16 residues. The V segment lost 7 bases and the J segment 3 bases; nucleotides outside the gene matches: 12. CDR3 protein: CASTSSRGTGDYEQYF. In nucleotides, the CDR3 is TGTGCCAGCACCTCCTCTCGGGGGACAGGGGACTACGAGCAGTACTTC.

The gene calls are TRBV6-5 and TRBJ1-2; TRBD1 agrees at 7 bases. J was trimmed by 4 bases and V by 6 bases; bases with no gene match: 11. Per the germline V gene, CDR1 is MNHEY and CDR2 is SVGAGI. The CDR3 loop spans 15 amino acids. The CDR3 sequence is CASRLGQAAGYGYTF. In nucleotides, the CDR3 is TGTGCCAGCAGACTCGGACAGGCGGCAGGCTATGGCTACACCTTC.

In this sample, this clone turned up once. The chain joins TRBV29-1 to TRBJ2-5; TRBD2 agrees at 12 bases. From germline, CDR1 is SQVTM and CDR2 ANQGSEA. This CDR3 comprises 14 residues. The V gene end was trimmed by 8 bases and the J gene end by 5 bases; junction bases not matched to a gene: 9. The CDR3 is CSPLLAGGPETQYF. The CDR3 DNA reads TGCAGCCCTCTTCTAGCGGGAGGGCCGGAGACCCAGTACTTC.

This clone appeared once. CDR3 in amino acids: CASSSPGETQYF. Here the CDR3 DNA reads TGTGCCAGCAGCTCCCCAGGAGAGACCCAGTACTTC. The V gene is TRBV11-3, the J gene TRBJ2-5; no clear D. V lost 4 bases and J 4 bases, leaving 7 bases between the germline ends. The germline gives CDR1 SGHNT, CDR2 YENEEA. The CDR3 runs 12 residues.

The chain links TRBV18 to TRBJ2-5; possible D gene TRBD2, 6 bases. CDR1 is KGHSH, CDR2 LQKENI, per germline. V was clipped by 4 bases and J by 1 base, with 10 bases between them. This CDR3 contains 14 residues. CDR3 sequence reads: CASSRPGLQETQYF. The CDR3 region has the DNA TGTGCCAGCTCACGGCCGGGACTCCAAGAGACCCAGTACTTC.

The chain recombines TRBV2 with TRBJ2-7; 7 bases are shared with TRBD1. The V gene's germline CDR1 is SNHLY and CDR2 FYNNEI. V was clipped by 5 bases and J by 4 bases; unmatched bases: 8. The CDR3 totals 14 residues. This chain's CDR3 is CASSSDRVGYEQYF. As DNA, the CDR3 is TGTGCCAGCAGTTCCGACAGGGTTGGTTACGAGCAGTACTTC.

J is TRBJ2-3 and V is TRBV7-2, with a weak D call TRBD2 (6 bases). CDR3 size: 12 residues. Looked up from germline, CDR1 is SGHTA and CDR2 is FQGNSA. V dropped 1 base and J dropped 12 bases, with 11 bases sitting between them. CDR3 nucleotide sequence: TGTGCCAGCAGCTTAGGGATAGCGGCTCAGTATTTT. It specifies CASSLGIAAQYF.

This sequence joins TRBV6-5 and TRBJ2-7, with D uncertain. This CDR3 is 10 amino acids long. V dropped 5 bases and J dropped 4 bases, with 3 bases sitting between them. Looked up from germline, CDR1 is MNHEY and CDR2 is SVGAGI. Here the CDR3 reads CASSHYEQYF. DNA of the CDR3: TGTGCCAGCAGTCATTACGAGCAGTACTTC.

Turning to this clone: Other DNA sequences in this specimen translate into the identical CDR3. The genes are TRBV28 and TRBJ1-2; D uncertain. The V gene's germline CDR1 is MDHEN and CDR2 SYDVKM. V dropped 3 bases and J dropped 4 bases, with 6 bases sitting between them. This CDR3 has 12 residues. The CDR3 loop reads CASSLPGYGYTF. For the CDR3, the DNA is TGTGCCAGCAGTTTGCCGGGCTATGGCTACACCTTC.

The genes are TRBV14 and TRBJ2-2; TRBD1 agrees at 9 bases. CDR1 is SGHDN and CDR2 is FVKESK in the germline V gene. V was clipped by 1 base and J by 7 bases; unmatched bases: 4. The CDR3 has 15 residues. The CDR3: CASSQGTGAGGELFF. Written as DNA, the CDR3 is TGTGCCAGCAGCCAAGGGACAGGGGCCGGCGGGGAGCTGTTTTTT.

This chain uses TRBV3-1 (or the pseudogene TRBV3-2) with TRBJ1-3; 9 bases line up with TRBD1. V lost 2 bases and J lost 2; bases outside the gene matches: 1. Germline V CDR1 and CDR2: LGHDT, YNNKEL (reference sequence). The CDR3 spans 15 residues. The CDR3 region is CASSQNRGPGNTIYF. The CDR3, as DNA: TGTGCCAGCAGCCAAAACAGGGGGCCTGGAAACACCATATATTTT.

The V gene is TRBV9, the J gene TRBJ1-3; 9 bases agree with TRBD1. V was clipped by 4 bases and J by 0 bases; unmatched bases: 5. The CDR3 consists of 16 residues. CDR1 and CDR2 from the germline V gene are SGDLS and YYNGEE. Written as DNA, the CDR3 is TGTGCCAGCAGCCCGACGGACAGGGGCTCTGGAAACACCATATATTTT. As protein: CASSPTDRGSGNTIYF. The whole variable domain, remainder taken from reference TRBV9 and TRBJ1-3, is DSGVTQTPKHLITATGQRVTLRCSPRSGDLSVYWYQQSLDQGLQFLIQYYNGEERAKGNILERFSAQQFPDLHSELNLSSLELGDSALYFCASSPTDRGSGNTIYFGEGSWLTVV.

V is TRBV19 and J is TRBJ2-1, with 11 bases identical to TRBD2. V was clipped by 7 bases and J by 9 bases; unmatched bases: 11. This CDR3 comprises 15 residues. Germline CDR1 reads LNHDA; CDR2 reads SQIVND (reference sequence). The CDR3 nucleotides read TGTGCCAGTAAGGAAGAGACTAGCGGGGCCCCTGAGCAGTTCTTC. Protein product: CASKEETSGAPEQFF. Based on the CDR3 plus reference TRBV19 and TRBJ2-1, the full variable domain is DGGITQSPKYLFRKEGQNVTLSCEQNLNHDAMYWYRQDPGQGLRLIYYSQIVNDFQKGDIAEGYSVSREKKESFPLTVTSAQKNPTAFYLCASKEETSGAPEQFFGPGTRLTVL.